Included here is one T cell receptor (beta chain) sequence, with context. This record comes from a study of blood T cell repertoires in COVID-19. About the study: Collection of acute and convalescent COVID-19 samples took place in the United States, Italy and Spain. From T cells, B-cell-depleted T cells, or PBMCs came the material, which was cDNA or gDNA.

CDR1 is MDHEN and CDR2 is SYDVKM in the germline V gene. Trimming removed 8 bases from V and 6 bases from J, with 16 bases in between. CDR3 size: 13 residues. In the original workflow: How many nucleated cells were present was estimated from reference gene primer amplification. Assay: immunoSEQ multiplex PCR; the TCRdb copy retains only in-frame clones and omits some. V and J calls and clone size are copied from that table; D and trimming were computed from the DNA. The table includes 310,000 or so clones, more than 75% detected once. The TCR comes from a woman in her forties or fifties with acute or convalescent COVID-19. The specimen sequenced was peripheral blood. This chain joins TRBV28 and TRBJ1-2, with D possibly TRBD1 on 6 matching bases. The CDR3 bases are TGTGCCAGCCGGGACAATATCTTCAATGGCTACACCTTC. As protein: CASRDNIFNGYTF.